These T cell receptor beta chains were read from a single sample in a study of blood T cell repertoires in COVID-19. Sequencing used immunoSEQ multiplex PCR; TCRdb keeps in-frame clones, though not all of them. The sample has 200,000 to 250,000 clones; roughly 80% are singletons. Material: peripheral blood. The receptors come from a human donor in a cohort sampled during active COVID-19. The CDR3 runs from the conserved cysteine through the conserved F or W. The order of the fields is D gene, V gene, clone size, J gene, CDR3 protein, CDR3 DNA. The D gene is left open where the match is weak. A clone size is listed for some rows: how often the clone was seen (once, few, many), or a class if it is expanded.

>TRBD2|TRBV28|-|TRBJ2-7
CASSFRSSGRAKYF
TGTGCCAGCAGTTTCCGGTCTAGCGGGAGGGCCAAGTACTTC
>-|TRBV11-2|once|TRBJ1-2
CASSLGGGSLYGYTF
TGTGCCAGCAGCTTAGGAGGTGGCAGTCTCTATGGCTACACCTTC
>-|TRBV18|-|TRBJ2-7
CASSMTTQSSYEQYF
TGTGCCAGCTCAATGACCACACAGAGCTCCTACGAGCAGTACTTC
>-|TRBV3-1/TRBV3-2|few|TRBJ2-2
CASSQAGGNAGELFF
TGTGCCAGCAGCCAAGCAGGGGGGAACGCCGGGGAGCTGTTTTTT
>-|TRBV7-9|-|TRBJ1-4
CASSTYRTLNEKLFF
TGTGCCAGCAGCACCTACAGGACCCTTAATGAAAAACTGTTTTTT
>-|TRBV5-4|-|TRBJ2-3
CASSPPGAESTDTQYF
TGTGCCAGCAGCCCCCCTGGGGCGGAAAGCACAGATACGCAGTATTTT
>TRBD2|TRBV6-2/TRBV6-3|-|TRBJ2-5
CASSSGGSTQYF
TGTGCCAGCAGTTCCGGGGGGTCAACCCAGTACTTC
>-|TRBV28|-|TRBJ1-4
CATMSGNRIGLFF
TGTGCCACCATGTCGGGTAATAGGATAGGACTGTTTTTT
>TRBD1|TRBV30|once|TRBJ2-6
CAWGTGGSGANVLTF
TGTGCCTGGGGAACAGGGGGCTCTGGGGCCAACGTCCTGACTTTC
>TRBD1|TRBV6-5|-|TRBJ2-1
CASRRDRVDNEQFF
TGTGCCAGCAGGAGGGACAGGGTCGACAATGAGCAGTTCTTC
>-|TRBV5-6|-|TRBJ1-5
CASSFGGGGNQPQHF
TGTGCCAGCAGCTTCGGCGGTGGCGGAAATCAGCCCCAGCATTTT
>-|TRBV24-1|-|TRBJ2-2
CATSGTGDTGELFF
TGTGCCACCAGTGGGACGGGGGACACCGGGGAGCTGTTTTTT
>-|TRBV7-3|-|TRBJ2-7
CASSSIHSREQYF
TGTGCCAGCAGCTCAATACATTCCCGTGAGCAGTACTTC
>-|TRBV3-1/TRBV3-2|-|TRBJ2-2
CASSLANTGELFF
TGTGCCAGCAGCCTAGCGAACACCGGGGAGCTGTTTTTT
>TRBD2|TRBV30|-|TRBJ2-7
CAWSAGGSYEQYF
TGTGCCTGGAGTGCTGGCGGGAGCTACGAGCAGTACTTC
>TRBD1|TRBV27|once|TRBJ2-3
CASSRQGARTDTQYF
TGTGCCAGCAGTCGACAGGGGGCCCGTACAGATACGCAGTATTTT
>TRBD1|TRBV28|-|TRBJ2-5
CASSSPVGQGRETQYF
TGTGCCAGCAGTTCCCCCGTAGGACAGGGGCGGGAGACCCAGTACTTC
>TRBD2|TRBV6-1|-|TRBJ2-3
CASSELDGRARTDTQYF
TGTGCCAGCAGTGAACTTGACGGGAGGGCCCGTACAGATACGCAGTATTTT
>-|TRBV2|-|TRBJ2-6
CASREPSGANVLTF
TGTGCCAGCAGAGAGCCCTCTGGGGCCAACGTCCTGACTTTC
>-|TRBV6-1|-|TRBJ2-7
CASSEEEGSSYEQYF
TGTGCCAGCAGTGAAGAGGAGGGTAGCTCCTACGAGCAGTACTTC
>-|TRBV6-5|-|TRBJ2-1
CASTPSYNEQFF
TGTGCCAGCACCCCGTCCTACAATGAGCAGTTCTTC
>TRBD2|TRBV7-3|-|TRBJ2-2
CASSLLAGGPGELFF
TGTGCCAGCAGCCTCCTAGCGGGAGGACCCGGGGAGCTGTTTTTT
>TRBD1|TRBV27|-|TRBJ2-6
CASSFSTGGAFRGANVLTF
TGTGCCAGCAGTTTTTCCACAGGGGGCGCCTTTAGGGGGGCCAACGTCCTGACTTTC
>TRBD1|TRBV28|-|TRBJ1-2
CASTLSVPDRGNGYTF
TGTGCCAGCACTCTCTCGGTCCCGGACAGGGGGAATGGCTACACCTTC
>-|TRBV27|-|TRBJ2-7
CASSLKDSSYEQYF
TGTGCCAGCAGTTTGAAGGACAGCTCCTACGAGCAGTACTTC
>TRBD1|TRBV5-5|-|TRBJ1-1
CASSLGQGVTEAFF
TGTGCCAGCAGCCTAGGACAGGGAGTGACTGAAGCTTTCTTT